A selection of T cell receptor beta chains follows, all from one sample in a study of PD-1 blockade in classical Hodgkin lymphoma. Sequencing was performed with immunoSEQ multiplex PCR; in TCRdb, only in-frame clones are kept and a portion is missing. This sample has roughly 25,000 clones, with roughly 84% found just once. Specimen: CD4+ T cells from blood, collected at baseline. The source of these receptors is a human donor with classical Hodgkin lymphoma. CDR3s include the opening cysteine and the closing phenylalanine or tryptophan. The D gene is left open where the match is weak. Some rows have no size entry. The others give once, few or many, or a class for an expanded clone.

TRBJ2-7,-,-,TRBV7-2,TGTGCCAGCAGCTTAGTGGGTAGCGCCTCCTACGAGCAGTACTTC,CASSLVGSASYEQYF
TRBJ2-7,-,TRBD2,TRBV7-2,TGTGCCAGCAGCCCTCTAGCGGAGTACGAGCAGTACTTC,CASSPLAEYEQYF
TRBJ1-4,-,-,TRBV19,TGTGCCAGTAGTAACAGGGAGTACGGTGAAAAACTATTTTTT,CASSNREYGEKLFF
TRBJ1-2,-,-,TRBV9,TGTGCCAGCAGTCAATCGACCGAGAACTATGGCTACACCTTC,CASSQSTENYGYTF
TRBJ1-6,-,TRBD1,TRBV2,TGTGCCAACAAGGGGGCGCGGAATTCACCCCTCCACTTT,CANKGARNSPLHF
TRBJ2-1,-,TRBD1,TRBV7-2,TGTGCCAGCAGCTTAGGAGGGACAGGGTTCAATGAGCAGTTCTTC,CASSLGGTGFNEQFF
TRBJ1-1,once,-,TRBV2,TGTGCCAGCAGTGGGTCCGCAAGCTCCGGAACTGAAGCTTTCTTT,CASSGSASSGTEAFF
TRBJ2-3,-,-,TRBV20-1,TGCAGTGCTAGAATCCCAGATACGCAGTATTTT,CSARIPDTQYF
TRBJ1-2,-,TRBD1,TRBV7-3,TGTGCCAGCAGCTTACTAGGGGGCGACTATGGCTACACCTTC,CASSLLGGDYGYTF
TRBJ2-7,-,-,TRBV18,TGTGCCAGCTCCCGGGGTTCCCCTAGCTACGAGCAGTACTTC,CASSRGSPSYEQYF
TRBJ1-4,once,-,TRBV5-1,TGCGCCAGCAGCTTGGTCACGGATAATGAAAAACTGTTTTTT,CASSLVTDNEKLFF
TRBJ1-1,-,-,TRBV6-6,TGTGCCAGCAGTTACTCCCTTTACACTGAAGCTTTCTTT,CASSYSLYTEAFF
TRBJ1-1,-,-,TRBV6-5,TGTGCCAGCACCGAAGGGGGAGGGCGGACTGAAGCTTTCTTT,CASTEGGGRTEAFF
TRBJ2-7,-,-,TRBV7-3,TGTGCCAGCAGCTTAAACGGACAGCTCCAAACCTACGAGCAGTACTTC,CASSLNGQLQTYEQYF
TRBJ1-5,few,-,TRBV6-5,TGTGCCAGCAGTTACTCGAGGACCTCGGATCAGCCCCAGCATTTT,CASSYSRTSDQPQHF
TRBJ1-2,-,TRBD1,TRBV5-1,TGCGCCAGCAGCGGGGACAGCCGTAGGGATGGCTACACCTTC,CASSGDSRRDGYTF
TRBJ1-4,-,-,TRBV7-2,TGTGCCAGCAGCTTAGATGGCAGGGGTAATGAAAAACTGTTTTTT,CASSLDGRGNEKLFF
TRBJ1-2,-,-,TRBV11-2,TGTGCCAGCCGCAGTATAGGGGGGGCGAATGGCTACACCTTC,CASRSIGGANGYTF
TRBJ2-5,-,-,TRBV2,TGTGCCAGCAGAGGGGAGGCGGAGACCCAGTACTTC,CASRGEAETQYF
TRBJ1-1,-,-,TRBV11-3,TGTGCCAGCAGCTCGCGGGCGGGCACCGCGGGAGGGGAAGCTTTCTTT,CASSSRAGTAGGEAFF
TRBJ2-2,-,-,TRBV11-3,TGTGCCAGCAGCCCGTTCGCCACCGGGGAGCTGTTTTTT,CASSPFATGELFF
TRBJ1-1,-,-,TRBV19,TGTGCCAGTAGCCGGCGAGAATTGAACACTGAAGCTTTCTTT,CASSRRELNTEAFF
TRBJ2-2,-,-,TRBV5-1,TGCGCCAGCAGCTTAGGCAGGGTGAACACCGGGGAGCTGTTTTTT,CASSLGRVNTGELFF
TRBJ1-1,few,-,TRBV19,TGTGCCAGTAGCAACCAAGACAGCATGAACACTGAAGCTTTCTTT,CASSNQDSMNTEAFF
TRBJ1-5,-,TRBD1,TRBV2,TGTGCCAGCAGTTATTTGGACAGGGGGCGACAGCCCCAGCATTTT,CASSYLDRGRQPQHF
TRBJ1-4,-,TRBD1,TRBV19,TGTGCCAGTAGTATGGGACAGGCAAATGAAAAACTGTTTTTT,CASSMGQANEKLFF
TRBJ2-7,-,TRBD2,TRBV9,TGTGCCAGCAGCGCCTATAGCGGGGGGGCGGGGAACGAGCAGTACTTC,CASSAYSGGAGNEQYF
TRBJ1-2,-,-,TRBV19,TGTGCCAGTAGTGTCGGATCTCCCGGGTATGGCTACACCTTC,CASSVGSPGYGYTF
TRBJ1-2,-,-,TRBV28,TGTGCCAGCAGTTATCCGGCAGAGGCCGAACTCTATGGCTACACCTTC,CASSYPAEAELYGYTF
TRBJ2-5,-,TRBD1,TRBV4-2,TGTGCCAGCAGCCAAGAGGTTCAGGGGGAGAGTGAGACCCAGTACTTC,CASSQEVQGESETQYF
TRBJ1-1,-,TRBD1,TRBV2,TGTGCCAGCAGGATACAGGGGGGGACTGAAGCTTTCTTT,CASRIQGGTEAFF
TRBJ2-5,-,-,TRBV6-5,TGTGCCAGCCACAGGTTCCAAGAGACCCAGTACTTC,CASHRFQETQYF
TRBJ1-1,-,TRBD1,TRBV29-1,TGCAGCGTAACGGGACAGCTGAACACTGAAGCTTTCTTT,CSVTGQLNTEAFF
TRBJ1-1,-,-,TRBV19,TGTGCCAGTAGTAAGGGCGGCTTAATGAACACTGAAGCTTTCTTT,CASSKGGLMNTEAFF
TRBJ2-7,-,-,TRBV5-1,TGCGCCAGCAGCCCGGACATCTACGAGCAGTACTTC,CASSPDIYEQYF
TRBJ2-5,-,TRBD1,TRBV5-1,TGCGCCAGCAGTCCAGGGGGCCAAGAGACCCAGTACTTC,CASSPGGQETQYF
TRBJ2-2,-,-,TRBV6-5,TGTGCCAGCAGTTACTGGCAGGGTAACACCGGGGAGCTGTTTTTT,CASSYWQGNTGELFF
TRBJ2-1,-,-,TRBV19,TGTGCCAGTAGTATCCCCAATGAGCAGTTCTTC,CASSIPNEQFF
TRBJ1-4,-,-,TRBV7-3,TGTGCCAGCAGCTCTCAGCCTGGTGAAAAACTGTTTTTT,CASSSQPGEKLFF
TRBJ2-6,-,TRBD1,TRBV5-4,TGTGCCAGCAGCTTGGGAGGGGGCATGTTCGCTGGGGCCAACGTCCTGACTTTC,CASSLGGGMFAGANVLTF
TRBJ1-5,-,TRBD1,TRBV7-2,TGTGCCAGCAGCTCATACCAGGGGGCCGGTCAGCCCCAGCATTTT,CASSSYQGAGQPQHF